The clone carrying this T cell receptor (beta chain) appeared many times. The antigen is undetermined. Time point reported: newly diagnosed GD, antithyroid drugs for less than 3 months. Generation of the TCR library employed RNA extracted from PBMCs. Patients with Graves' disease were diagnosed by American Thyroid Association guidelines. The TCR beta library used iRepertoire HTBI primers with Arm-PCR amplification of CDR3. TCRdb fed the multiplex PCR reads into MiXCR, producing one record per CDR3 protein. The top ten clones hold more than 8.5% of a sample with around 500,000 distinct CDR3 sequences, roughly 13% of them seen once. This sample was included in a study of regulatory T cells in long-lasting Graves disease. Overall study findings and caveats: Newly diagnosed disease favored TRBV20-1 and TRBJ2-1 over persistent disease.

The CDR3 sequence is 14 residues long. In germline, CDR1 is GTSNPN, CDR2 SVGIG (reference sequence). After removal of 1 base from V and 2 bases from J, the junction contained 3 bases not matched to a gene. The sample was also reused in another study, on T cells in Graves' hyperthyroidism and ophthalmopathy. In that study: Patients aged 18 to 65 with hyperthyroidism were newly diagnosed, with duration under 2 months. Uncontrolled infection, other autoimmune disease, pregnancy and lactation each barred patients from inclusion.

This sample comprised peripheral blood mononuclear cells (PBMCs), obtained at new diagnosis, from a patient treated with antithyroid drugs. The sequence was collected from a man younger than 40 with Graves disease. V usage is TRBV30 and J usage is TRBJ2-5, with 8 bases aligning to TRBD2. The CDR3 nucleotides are TGTGCCTGGAGTGGCGGGGGGCAACAAGAGACCCAGTACTTC. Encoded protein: CAWSGGGQQETQYF.